This T cell receptor (beta chain) emerged from a study of cytomegalovirus exposure and HLA in healthy donors. Primers: 60 Vbeta forward and 13 Jbeta reverse. Profiled with immunoSEQ multiplex PCR; TCRdb holds only in-frame clones, not every one. The repertoire has about 170,000 clones, 82% of them found once; the top ten carry about 1.6%. This clone has only one observation. The receptor was isolated from a male donor in good health and CMV-seronegative. The sequencing sample was made of PBMCs.

The chain's CDR3 is CASSLSLTNSPLHF. Written as DNA, the CDR3 is TGTGCCAGCAGCCTGAGCCTTACCAATTCACCCCTCCACTTT. This chain connects TRBV5-6 to TRBJ1-6, with unresolved D. This CDR3 is built from 14 residues. V lost 4 bases and J 7 bases, leaving 12 bases between the germline ends. Germline CDR1 is SGHDT and CDR2 is YYEEEE.